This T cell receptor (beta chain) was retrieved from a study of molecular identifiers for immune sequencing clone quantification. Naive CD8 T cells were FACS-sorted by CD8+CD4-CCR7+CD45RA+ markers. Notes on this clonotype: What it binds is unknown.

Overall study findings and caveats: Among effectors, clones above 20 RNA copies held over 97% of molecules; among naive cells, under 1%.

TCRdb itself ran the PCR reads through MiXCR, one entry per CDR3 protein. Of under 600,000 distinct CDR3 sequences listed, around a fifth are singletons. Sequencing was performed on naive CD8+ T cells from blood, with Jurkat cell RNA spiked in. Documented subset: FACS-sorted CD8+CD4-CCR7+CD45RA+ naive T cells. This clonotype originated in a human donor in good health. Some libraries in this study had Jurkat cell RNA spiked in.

The DNA for the CDR3 is TGTGCCAGTAGTATGTTCGGTCAGAGCCAGCCCCAGCATTTT. Translation gives CASSMFGQSQPQHF. This rearrangement joins TRBV19 to TRBJ1-5; no clear D. CDR3 length: 14 amino acids. The germline V gene encodes CDR1 LNHDA and CDR2 SQIVND (reference sequence). Between the trimmed V and J ends, which lost 3 bases and 7 bases, there was a span of 13 bases.